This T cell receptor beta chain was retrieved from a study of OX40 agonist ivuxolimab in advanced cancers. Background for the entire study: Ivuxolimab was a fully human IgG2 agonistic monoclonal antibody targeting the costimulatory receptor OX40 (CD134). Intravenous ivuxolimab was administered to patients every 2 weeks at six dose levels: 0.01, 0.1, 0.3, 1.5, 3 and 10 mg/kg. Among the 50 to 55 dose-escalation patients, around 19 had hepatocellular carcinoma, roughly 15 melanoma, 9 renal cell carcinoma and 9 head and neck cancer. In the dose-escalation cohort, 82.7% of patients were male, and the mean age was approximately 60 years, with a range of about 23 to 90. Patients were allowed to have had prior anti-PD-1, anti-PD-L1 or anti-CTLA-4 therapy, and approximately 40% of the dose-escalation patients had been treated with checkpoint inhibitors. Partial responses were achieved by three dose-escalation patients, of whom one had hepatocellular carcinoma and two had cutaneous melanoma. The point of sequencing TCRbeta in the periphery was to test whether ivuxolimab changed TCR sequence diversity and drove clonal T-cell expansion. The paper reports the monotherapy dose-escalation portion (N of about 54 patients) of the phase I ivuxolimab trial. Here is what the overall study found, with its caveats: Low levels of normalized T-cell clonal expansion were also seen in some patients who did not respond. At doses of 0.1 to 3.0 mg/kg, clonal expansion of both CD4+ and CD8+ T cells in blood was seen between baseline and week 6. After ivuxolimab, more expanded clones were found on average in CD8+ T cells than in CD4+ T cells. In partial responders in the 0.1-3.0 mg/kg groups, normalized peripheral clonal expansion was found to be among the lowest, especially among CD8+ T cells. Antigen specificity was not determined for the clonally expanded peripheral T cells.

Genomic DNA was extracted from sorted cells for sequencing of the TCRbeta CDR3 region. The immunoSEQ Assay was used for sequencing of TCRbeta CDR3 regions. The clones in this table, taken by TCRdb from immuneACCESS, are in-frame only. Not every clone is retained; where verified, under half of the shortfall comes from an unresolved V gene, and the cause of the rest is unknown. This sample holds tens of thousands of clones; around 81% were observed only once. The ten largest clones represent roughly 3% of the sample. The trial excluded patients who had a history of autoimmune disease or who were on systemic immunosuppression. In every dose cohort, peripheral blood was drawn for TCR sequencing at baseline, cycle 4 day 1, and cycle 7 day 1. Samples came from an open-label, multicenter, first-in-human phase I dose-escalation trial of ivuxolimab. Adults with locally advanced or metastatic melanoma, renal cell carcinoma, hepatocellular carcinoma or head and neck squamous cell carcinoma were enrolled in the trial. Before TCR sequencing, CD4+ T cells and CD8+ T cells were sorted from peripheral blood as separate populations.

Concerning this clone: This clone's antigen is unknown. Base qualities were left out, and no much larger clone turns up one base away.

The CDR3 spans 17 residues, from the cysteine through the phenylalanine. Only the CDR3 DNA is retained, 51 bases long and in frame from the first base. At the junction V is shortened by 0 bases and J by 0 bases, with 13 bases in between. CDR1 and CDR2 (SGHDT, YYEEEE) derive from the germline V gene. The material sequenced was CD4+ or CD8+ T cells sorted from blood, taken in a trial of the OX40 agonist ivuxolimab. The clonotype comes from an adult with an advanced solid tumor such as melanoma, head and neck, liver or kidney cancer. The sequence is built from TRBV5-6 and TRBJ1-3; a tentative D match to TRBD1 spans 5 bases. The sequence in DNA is TGTGCCAGCAGCTTGGTCGGACACAGCACCTCTGGAAACACCATATATTTT. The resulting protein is CASSLVGHSTSGNTIYF.